This T cell receptor (beta chain) is drawn from a study of beta chain features in type 1 diabetes. At the level of the study: Age, gender, cell numbers and subset yield matched between patients and controls.

Approximately 110 mL of blood, on average, came from one heparinised draw per donor. Stem cell-like memory, regulatory, central memory and naive CD4+ cells were sorted via CD45RO/CCR7/CD25/CD127/CD95/CD27. Expressed TCRB transcripts were sequenced after all isolated RNA was converted to cDNA. The protocol was immunoSEQ multiplex PCR, while the TCRdb copy is restricted to in-frame clones and leaves out a portion. This table holds hundreds of thousands of clones, 13% found once. V gave up 3 bases and J gave up 9 bases, with 11 bases separating them. Looked up from germline, CDR1 is DFQATT and CDR2 is SNEGSKA (reference sequence). CDR3 length: 11 amino acids. Findings and limits, study-wide: In every one of the four CD4+ subsets, TCRB CDR3s were moderately but significantly shorter in Type 1 diabetes patients.

This clone was counted only a few times. Its antigen remains unknown. This sequence joins TRBV20-1 and TRBJ2-5; TRBD2 might be the D (5 bases). The TCR sequence derives from a man aged 18 to 35 with type 1 diabetes. Specimen: naive CD4+ T cells from blood. The CDR3 region is CSASGELSQYF. In nucleotides, the CDR3 is TGCAGTGCTAGCGGGGAGTTGTCCCAGTACTTC.